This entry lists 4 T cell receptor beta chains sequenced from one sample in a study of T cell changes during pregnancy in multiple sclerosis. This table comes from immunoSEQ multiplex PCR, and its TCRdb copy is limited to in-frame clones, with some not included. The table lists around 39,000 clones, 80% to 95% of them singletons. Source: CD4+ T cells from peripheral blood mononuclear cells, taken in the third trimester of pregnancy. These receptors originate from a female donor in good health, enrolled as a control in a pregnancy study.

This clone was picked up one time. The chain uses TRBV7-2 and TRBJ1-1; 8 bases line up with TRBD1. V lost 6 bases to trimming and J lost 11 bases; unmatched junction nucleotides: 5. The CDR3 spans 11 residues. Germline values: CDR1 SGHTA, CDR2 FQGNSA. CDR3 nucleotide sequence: TGTGCCAGCAGTCCGACAGGGGTTGCTTTCTTT. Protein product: CASSPTGVAFF.

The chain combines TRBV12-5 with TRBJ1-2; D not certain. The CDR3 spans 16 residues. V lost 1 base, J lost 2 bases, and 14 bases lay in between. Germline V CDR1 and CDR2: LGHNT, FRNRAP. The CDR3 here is CASGLAPSERNYGYTF. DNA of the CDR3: TGTGCTAGTGGTTTGGCACCGTCAGAGAGGAACTATGGCTACACCTTC. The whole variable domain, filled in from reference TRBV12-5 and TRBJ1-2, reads DARVTQTPRHKVTEMGQEVTMRCQPILGHNTVFWYRQTMMQGLELLAYFRNRAPLDDSGMPKDRFSAEMPDATLATLKIQPSEPRDSAVYFCASGLAPSERNYGYTFGSGTRLTVV.

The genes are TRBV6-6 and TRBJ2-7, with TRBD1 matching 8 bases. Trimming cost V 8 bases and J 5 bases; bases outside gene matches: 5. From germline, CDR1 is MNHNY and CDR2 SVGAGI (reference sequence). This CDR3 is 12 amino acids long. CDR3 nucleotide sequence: TGTGCCAGCGGCAGGGGGCTTGACGAGCAGTACTTC. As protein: CASGRGLDEQYF.

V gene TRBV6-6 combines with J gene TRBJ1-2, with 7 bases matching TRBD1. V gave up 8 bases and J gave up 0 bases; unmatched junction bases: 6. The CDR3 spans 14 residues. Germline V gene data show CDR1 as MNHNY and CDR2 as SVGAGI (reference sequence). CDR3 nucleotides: TGTGCCAGCGGGGGGACAGCCTCTAACTATGGCTACACCTTC. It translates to CASGGTASNYGYTF.